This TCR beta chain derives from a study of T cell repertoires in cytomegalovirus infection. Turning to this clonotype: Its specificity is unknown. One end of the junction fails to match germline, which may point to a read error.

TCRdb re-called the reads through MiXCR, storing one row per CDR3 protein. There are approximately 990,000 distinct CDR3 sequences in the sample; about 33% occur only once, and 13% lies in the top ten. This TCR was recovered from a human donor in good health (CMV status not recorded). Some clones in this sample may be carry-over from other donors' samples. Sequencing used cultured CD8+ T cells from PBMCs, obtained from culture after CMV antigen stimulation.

CDR3 sequence: CASSQDRGSPLDEQYF. The CDR3 coding sequence is TGTGCCAGCAGCCAAGACAGGGGCTCCCCTTTGGACGAGCAGTACTTC. V is TRBV4-1 and J is TRBJ2-7; 8 nucleotides line up with TRBD1. Per germline, CDR1 MGHRA and CDR2 YSYEKL. The CDR3 has 16 amino acids.